This T cell receptor beta chain was recorded in a study of blood T cell repertoires in COVID-19. In the study overall: Samples taken during acute and convalescent COVID-19 were collected in the United States, Italy and Spain. Nucleic acid was either cDNA or gDNA, and it came from T cells, B-cell-depleted T cells, or PBMCs.

Trimming removed 4 bases at V and 0 bases at J, with 10 bases between. Germline V lookup: CDR1 SGHDT, CDR2 YYEEEE. The CDR3 loop spans 14 amino acids. Seattle patients were enrolled during active infection and followed longitudinally. Authors' analysis steps: Amplification of reference gene primers provided the estimated nucleated cell counts. Produced via immunoSEQ multiplex PCR; TCRdb's table is partial and in-frame only. Clonal size and the V and J genes are those of that table, whereas D and trimming came from the DNA. Counted here are 75,000 to 90,000 clones, 78% occurring once; the ten biggest clones make up just over 35%.

The specimen sequenced was peripheral blood. The chain employs TRBV5-6 and TRBJ1-1; no clear D gene. This sequence originates from a man in his 60s with COVID-19, enrolled during active disease. This CDR3 reads CASSPTAMNTEAFF. CDR3 bases: TGTGCCAGCAGCCCTACAGCTATGAACACTGAAGCTTTCTTT.